This T cell receptor (beta chain) was identified during a study of fetal regulatory T cell absence and autoimmunity. Study-level information: IPEX patients had exocrine pancreas autoimmunity without clinical diabetes.

Study results and caveats: Pancreas TCRs were oligoclonally enriched versus cord blood, some clones over 95-fold. Cord blood and pancreas showed broadly similar TRB gene family usage.

Sequencing was at survey level. Libraries were prepared by immunoSEQ multiplex PCR; TCRdb keeps only in-frame clonotypes and omits some of them. The sample has about 43,000 clones; just under 85% are singletons. About this clone itself: Antigen: not known.

CDR1 is LGHNA, CDR2 YNFKEQ, per germline. Trimming cost V 4 bases and J 1 base, with 10 bases left between them. The CDR3 is 14 amino acids. This TCR derives from a newborn boy with IPEX syndrome. The sample comprised cord blood. The J gene is TRBJ1-1, the V gene TRBV4-2; weak D call: TRBD1 (6 bases). CDR3 nucleotide sequence: TGTGCCAGCAGCCTTTGGGACAAGAACACTGAAGCTTTCTTT. Its translation is CASSLWDKNTEAFF.